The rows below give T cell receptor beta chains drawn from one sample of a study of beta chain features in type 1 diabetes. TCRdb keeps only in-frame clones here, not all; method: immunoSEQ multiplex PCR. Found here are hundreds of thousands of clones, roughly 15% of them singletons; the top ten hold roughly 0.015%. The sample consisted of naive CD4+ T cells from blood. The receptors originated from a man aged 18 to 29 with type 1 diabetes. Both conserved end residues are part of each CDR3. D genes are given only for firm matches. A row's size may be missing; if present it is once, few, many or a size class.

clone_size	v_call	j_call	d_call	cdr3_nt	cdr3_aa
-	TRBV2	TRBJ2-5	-	TGTGCCAGCAGTAACAGTGAGACCCAGTACTTC	CASSNSETQYF
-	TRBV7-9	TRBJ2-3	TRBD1	TGTGCCAGCAGCTCCGGACAGGGGAGGCCAGATACGCAGTATTTT	CASSSGQGRPDTQYF
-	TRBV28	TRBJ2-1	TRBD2	TGTGCCAGCAGACCCCAACGCCCGGCTAGCGGGAGAGTCTCGAATGAGCAGTTCTTC	CASRPQRPASGRVSNEQFF
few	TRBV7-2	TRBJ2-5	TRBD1	TGTGCCAGCAGCCACAGGGGGCCCGTCGGAGAGACCCAGTACTTC	CASSHRGPVGETQYF
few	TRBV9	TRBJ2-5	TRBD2	TGTGCCAGCAGCCCATCGGGACTAGGAGAGACCCAGTACTTC	CASSPSGLGETQYF
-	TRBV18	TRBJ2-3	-	TGTGCCAGCTCACCCCCATGGGGGACTCTCTACACAGATACGCAGTATTTT	CASSPPWGTLYTDTQYF
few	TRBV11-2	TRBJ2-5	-	TGTGCCAGCAGCCCCGTTTTCCAAGAGACCCAGTACTTC	CASSPVFQETQYF
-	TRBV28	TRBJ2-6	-	TGTGCCAGCAGTTTGGGGTGGGGCAGACGCCCTGGGGCCAACGTCCTGACTTTC	CASSLGWGRRPGANVLTF
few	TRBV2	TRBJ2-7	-	TGTGCCAGCGATAAGGGGGTCACCACCTACGAGCAGTACTTC	CASDKGVTTYEQYF
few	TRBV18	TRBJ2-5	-	TGTGCCAGCTCTCGATTATCGGGTGTCCAAGAGACCCAGTACTTC	CASSRLSGVQETQYF
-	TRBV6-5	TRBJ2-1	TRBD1	TGTGCCAGCAGCCACGTTGGGACAGGGGAGTTCTTC	CASSHVGTGEFF
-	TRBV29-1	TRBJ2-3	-	TGCAGCGGACAGACAGGAACTAGCACAGATACGCAGTATTTT	CSGQTGTSTDTQYF
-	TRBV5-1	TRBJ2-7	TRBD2	TGCGCCAGCAGCTTGCGCGGGACTAGCGGTTCCTTATCAGTCTACGAGCAGTACTTC	CASSLRGTSGSLSVYEQYF
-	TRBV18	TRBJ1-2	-	TGTGCCAGCTCACCACCGAGCGGCTGGTGGGATCGGAACTATGGCTACACCTTC	CASSPPSGWWDRNYGYTF
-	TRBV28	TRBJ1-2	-	TGTGCCAGCAGTTGGGGCATCAAATATGGCTACACCTTC	CASSWGIKYGYTF
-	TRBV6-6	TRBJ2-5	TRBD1	TGTGCCAGCAGTTACTCGATAGACAGGGGAGCAGAGACCCAGTACTTC	CASSYSIDRGAETQYF
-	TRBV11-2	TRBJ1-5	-	TGTGCCAGCAGCCCCTTAGGCGCGGGCAATCAGCCCCAGCATTTT	CASSPLGAGNQPQHF
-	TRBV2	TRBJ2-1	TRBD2	TGTGCCAGCAGACGAGTAGCGGGAGGGTACAATGAGCAGTTCTTC	CASRRVAGGYNEQFF
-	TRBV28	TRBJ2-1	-	TGTGCCAGCCGGGGAAGTGATCGAGCGCGTGAGCAGTTCTTC	CASRGSDRAREQFF
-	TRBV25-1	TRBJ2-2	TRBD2	TGTGCCAGCAGTGAGGGTGCGGGGGGGCACACCGGGGAGCTGTTTTTT	CASSEGAGGHTGELFF
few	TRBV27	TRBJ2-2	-	TGTGCCAGCAGTTTATGGGTAGCTACCGGGGAGCTGTTTTTT	CASSLWVATGELFF
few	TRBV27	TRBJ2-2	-	TGTGCCAGCAGTCAGGGAATGGGCGGGGAGCTGTTTTTT	CASSQGMGGELFF
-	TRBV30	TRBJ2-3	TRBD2	TGTGCCTGGAGTGTACTCAGCGGGAGGGGGTCAGATACGCAGTATTTT	CAWSVLSGRGSDTQYF
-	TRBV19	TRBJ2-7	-	TGTGCCAGTAGCAGGGGGCGGGGGCGAAATTACGAGCAGTACTTC	CASSRGRGRNYEQYF
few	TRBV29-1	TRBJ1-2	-	TGCAGCGTTGACAGTACAGCCCTAAACTATGGCTACACCTTC	CSVDSTALNYGYTF
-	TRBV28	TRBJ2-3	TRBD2	TGTGCCAGCAGAAGCGGGAGTGTGGGCACAGATACGCAGTATTTT	CASRSGSVGTDTQYF
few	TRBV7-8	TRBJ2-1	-	TGTGCCAGCAGCCTTTATTTAGCGTTGGATGAGCAGTTCTTC	CASSLYLALDEQFF
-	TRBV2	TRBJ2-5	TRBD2	TGTGCCAGCAGTGGGACCGGGAGGGGAGAGACCCAGTACTTC	CASSGTGRGETQYF
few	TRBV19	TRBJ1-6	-	TGTGCCAGTAGCCCTACCCCCGATTCACCCCTCCACTTT	CASSPTPDSPLHF
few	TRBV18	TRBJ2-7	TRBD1	TGTGCCAGCACCCTTTCACCGGGACAGGGATCCTACGAGCAGTACTTC	CASTLSPGQGSYEQYF
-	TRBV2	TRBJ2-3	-	TGTGCCAGCAGTCGGACAGGCACAGATACGCAGTATTTT	CASSRTGTDTQYF
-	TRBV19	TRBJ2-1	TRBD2	TGTGCCAGTGAGCGGGGCAGCTCCTACAATGAGCAGTTCTTC	CASERGSSYNEQFF
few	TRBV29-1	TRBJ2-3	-	TGCAGCGTTAATCAAGATACGCAGTATTTT	CSVNQDTQYF
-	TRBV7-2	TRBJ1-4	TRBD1	TGTGCCAGCAGCCTCCAAATCCGGGACAGGGGGGAAAAACTGTTTTTT	CASSLQIRDRGEKLFF
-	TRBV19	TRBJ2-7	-	TGTGCCAGTAGTATAGATCTCCAGGCCGAGCAGTACTTC	CASSIDLQAEQYF
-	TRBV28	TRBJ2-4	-	TGTGCCAGCAGTCCATACCGGAGTGCGGGGGCCAAAAACATTCAGTACTTC	CASSPYRSAGAKNIQYF
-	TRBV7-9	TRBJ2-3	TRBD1	TGTGCCAGCAGCCTGACAGGGGTGACAGATACGCAGTATTTT	CASSLTGVTDTQYF
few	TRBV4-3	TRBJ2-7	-	TGCGCCAGCAGCCTCAGTCAACCGCAAGAGTCGGACGGGAGCTCCTACGAGCAGTACTTC	CASSLSQPQESDGSSYEQYF
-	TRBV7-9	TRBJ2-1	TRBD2	TGTGCCAGCAGCTTAGGACTAGCGGCATCAGAGCAGTTCTTC	CASSLGLAASEQFF
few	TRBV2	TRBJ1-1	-	TGTGCTAATAAGTGGCGGGGGCAGGAGGGTGAAGCTTTCTTT	CANKWRGQEGEAFF
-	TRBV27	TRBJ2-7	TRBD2	TGTGCCAGCAGTTTATGGGGCGGGAGGCAACACGAGCAGTACTTC	CASSLWGGRQHEQYF
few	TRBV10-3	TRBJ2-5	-	TGTGCCACTGCCCCGGGGTTAGGGACCCAGTACTTC	CATAPGLGTQYF
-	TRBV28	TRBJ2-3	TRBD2	TGTGCCAGCAGCTGGCCCGGGGCTAGCGGGAAGGATACGCAGTATTTT	CASSWPGASGKDTQYF
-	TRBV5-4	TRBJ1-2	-	TGTGCCAGCAGCTTGGGGGGCGTGAACTATGGCTACACCTTC	CASSLGGVNYGYTF
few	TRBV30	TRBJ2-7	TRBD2	TGTGCCTGGAGTCCTTTCAAGTTCCGGGAGGGCGGAAGCTCCTACGAGCAGTACTTC	CAWSPFKFREGGSSYEQYF
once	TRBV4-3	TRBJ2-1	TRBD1	TGCGCCAGCAGCCAAGAAATAAGCCCCTCCTGGGGACAGGAGACCTACAATGAGCAGTTCTTC	CASSQEISPSWGQETYNEQFF
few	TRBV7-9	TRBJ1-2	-	TGTGCCAGCAGCCTGAACTATGGCTACACCTTC	CASSLNYGYTF
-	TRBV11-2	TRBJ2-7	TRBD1	TGTGCCAGCAGCTTAACAGCGACAGGGGGCTACGAGCAGTACTTC	CASSLTATGGYEQYF